These T cell receptor beta chains were read from a single sample in a study of shared clonotypes between healthy human individuals. TCRdb's copy holds only in-frame clones and misses some; the assay was immunoSEQ multiplex PCR. The sample holds about 1.5 million clones, approximately 98% seen once. Sequenced input: naive CD4+ T cells sorted from blood. These receptors were collected from a man aged 25 to 40 in good health. Both conserved end residues are part of each CDR3. D genes are given only for firm matches. The listing skips clone size in some rows; elsewhere it reads once, few, many or a size class.

>TRBJ2-1|.|TRBV7-6|TRBD2
CASNLGGAGGFDEQFF
>TRBJ2-3|.|TRBV7-9|TRBD2
CASSFTGGGVTQYF
>TRBJ2-2|.|TRBV2|TRBD1
CASRMDRGFTGELFF
>TRBJ2-1|.|TRBV5-1|TRBD2
CASSRSGTSRYNEQFF
>TRBJ1-1|.|TRBV10-2|.
CASSEWGNTEAFF
>TRBJ2-7|.|TRBV27|.
CASSQGGNSYEQYF
>TRBJ2-4|.|TRBV6-1|.
CASSIGRAKNIQYF
>TRBJ2-2|.|TRBV29-1|.
CSAAPGVNTGELFF
>TRBJ1-2|.|TRBV7-9|.
CASSLAGAEIYGYTF
>TRBJ2-7|.|TRBV18|TRBD2
CASSTLAGASSYEQYF
>TRBJ1-1|.|TRBV5-4|.
CASSLGGGRNMNTEAFF
>TRBJ2-7|.|TRBV6-5|TRBD2
CASSRTSGYEQYF
>TRBJ1-2|.|TRBV19|.
CASSMLEAYGYTF
>TRBJ1-1|.|TRBV27|TRBD1
CASSMTGVETEAFF
>TRBJ2-7|.|TRBV4-1|.
CASSQTQWASSYEQYF
>TRBJ2-3|.|TRBV28|.
CASTMRWDTQYF
>TRBJ2-7|.|TRBV10-3|TRBD2
CAISKTSGRGNSYEQYF
>TRBJ1-1|.|TRBV2|TRBD1
CASRQGLNTEAFF
>TRBJ1-5|once|TRBV2|.
CASSEGGRRSNQPQHF
>TRBJ1-5|.|TRBV28|TRBD1
CASSQYQGGNQPQHF
>TRBJ2-1|once|TRBV28|.
CASTRGVTYNEQFF
>TRBJ2-7|.|TRBV18|TRBD2
CASSLGLAGNNPVQYF
>TRBJ2-7|.|TRBV9|.
CASSVGTTVGAYEQYF
>TRBJ2-1|.|TRBV7-9|.
CASIYERAQFF
>TRBJ2-5|.|TRBV29-1|.
CSVEVTIQETQYF
>TRBJ2-2|.|TRBV7-9|.
CASSGRTGNTGELFF
>TRBJ2-2|.|TRBV5-5|.
CASSLVGEEWTGELFF
>TRBJ2-5|once|TRBV9|TRBD2
CASSVASGRTLETQYF
>TRBJ2-2|.|TRBV10-3|TRBD1
CAIRPGQGARGTGELFF
>TRBJ2-7|.|TRBV6-5|TRBD1
CASSRRTGQFYEQYF
>TRBJ1-5|.|TRBV7-9|TRBD1
CASSSVTGDDQPQHF
>TRBJ2-5|.|TRBV30|TRBD2
CAWETSGRAGETQYF
>TRBJ2-5|.|TRBV9|.
CASSVVGSETQYF
>TRBJ2-3|.|TRBV29-1|.
CSVGPDLSSTDTQYF
>TRBJ2-5|.|TRBV9|TRBD2
CASSVAGAETQYF
>TRBJ2-3|.|TRBV5-1|.
CASTPPGGGPLHF
>TRBJ2-3|.|TRBV4-1|TRBD2
CASSPRTSGYPDTQYF
>TRBJ2-7|.|TRBV7-3|.
CASSSYGGGEQYF
>TRBJ1-1|.|TRBV5-6|.
CASSLILNTEAFF
>TRBJ2-3|once|TRBV29-1|TRBD2
CSATSGSTDTQYF
>TRBJ1-5|.|TRBV18|TRBD1
CASSPTIVRTGQRPQHF
>TRBJ1-5|few|TRBV2|.
CASREAPSWPQHF
>TRBJ1-1|.|TRBV11-2|.
CASSLGQGNTEAFF
>TRBJ2-1|.|TRBV20-1|.
CSARLINEQFF
>TRBJ1-1|once|TRBV6-5|.
CASRGGFNTEAFF
>TRBJ2-2|.|TRBV27|.
CASSSWSNTGELFF
>TRBJ2-1|.|TRBV19|.
CASSRSLSYNEQFF
>TRBJ2-5|.|TRBV7-9|.
CASSLLTIQETQYF
>TRBJ2-1|.|TRBV7-2|TRBD2
CASSVRGGRYYNEQFF
>TRBJ2-2|.|TRBV30|.
CAWSVVVELFF
>TRBJ2-3|.|TRBV10-1|TRBD1
CASSKGQVQLTDTQYF
>TRBJ2-4|.|TRBV18|TRBD1
CASSVPGGKNIQYF
>TRBJ2-1|once|TRBV18|.
CASSRTRSYNEQFF